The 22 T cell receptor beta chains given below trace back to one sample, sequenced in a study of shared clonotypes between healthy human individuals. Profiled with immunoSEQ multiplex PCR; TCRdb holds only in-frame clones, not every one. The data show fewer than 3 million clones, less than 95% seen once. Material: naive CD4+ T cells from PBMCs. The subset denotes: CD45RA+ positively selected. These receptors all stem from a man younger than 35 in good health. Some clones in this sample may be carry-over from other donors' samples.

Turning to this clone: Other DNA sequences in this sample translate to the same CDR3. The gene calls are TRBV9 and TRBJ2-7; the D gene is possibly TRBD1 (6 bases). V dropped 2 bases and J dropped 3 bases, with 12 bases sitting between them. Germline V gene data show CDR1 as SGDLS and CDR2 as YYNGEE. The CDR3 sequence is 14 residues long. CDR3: CASSVTGANYEQYF. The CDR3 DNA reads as TGTGCCAGCAGCGTGACAGGAGCTAACTACGAGCAGTACTTC.

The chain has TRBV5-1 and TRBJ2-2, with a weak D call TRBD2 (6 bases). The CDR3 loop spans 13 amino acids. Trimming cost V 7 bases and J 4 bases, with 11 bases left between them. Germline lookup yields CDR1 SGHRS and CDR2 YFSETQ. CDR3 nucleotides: TGCGCCAGCCATAGCGGTATCACCGGGGAGCTGTTTTTT. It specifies CASHSGITGELFF.

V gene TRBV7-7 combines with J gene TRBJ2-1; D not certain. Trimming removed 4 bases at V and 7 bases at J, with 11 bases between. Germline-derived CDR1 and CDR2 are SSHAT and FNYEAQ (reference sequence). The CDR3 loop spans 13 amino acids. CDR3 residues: CASSSSGGNEQFF. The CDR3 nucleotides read TGTGCCAGCAGCTCCTCCGGTGGGAATGAGCAGTTCTTC.

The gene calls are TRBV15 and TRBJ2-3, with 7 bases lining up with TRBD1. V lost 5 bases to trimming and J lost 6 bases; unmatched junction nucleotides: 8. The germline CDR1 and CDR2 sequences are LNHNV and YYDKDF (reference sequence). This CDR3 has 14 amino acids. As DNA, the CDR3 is TGTGCCACCAGCCCCCGACAGGGTTCGGATACGCAGTATTTT. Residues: CATSPRQGSDTQYF. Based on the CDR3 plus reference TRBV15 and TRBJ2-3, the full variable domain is DAMVIQNPRYQVTQFGKPVTLSCSQTLNHNVMYWYQQKSSQAPKLLFHYYDKDFNNEADTPDNFQSRRPNTSFCFLDIRSPGLGDTAMYLCATSPRQGSDTQYFGPGTRLTVL.

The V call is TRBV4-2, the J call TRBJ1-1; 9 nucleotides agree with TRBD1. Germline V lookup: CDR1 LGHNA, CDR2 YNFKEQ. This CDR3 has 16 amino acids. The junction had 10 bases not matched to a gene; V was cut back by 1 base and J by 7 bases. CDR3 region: CASSQGGGDRVYEAFF. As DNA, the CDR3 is TGTGCCAGCAGCCAAGGCGGCGGGGACAGGGTGTATGAAGCTTTCTTT.

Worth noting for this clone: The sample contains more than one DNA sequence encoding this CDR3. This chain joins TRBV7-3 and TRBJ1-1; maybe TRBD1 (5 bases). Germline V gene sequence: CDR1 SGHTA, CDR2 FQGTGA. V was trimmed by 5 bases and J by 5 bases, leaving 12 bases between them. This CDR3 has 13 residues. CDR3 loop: CASSPTGPTEAFF. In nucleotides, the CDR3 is TGTGCCAGCAGCCCCACAGGACCGACTGAAGCTTTCTTT. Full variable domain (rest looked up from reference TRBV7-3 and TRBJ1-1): GAGVSQTPSNKVTEKGKYVELRCDPISGHTALYWYRQSLGQGPEFLIYFQGTGAADDSGLPNDRFFAVRPEGSVSTLKIQRTERGDSAVYLCASSPTGPTEAFFGQGTRLTVV.

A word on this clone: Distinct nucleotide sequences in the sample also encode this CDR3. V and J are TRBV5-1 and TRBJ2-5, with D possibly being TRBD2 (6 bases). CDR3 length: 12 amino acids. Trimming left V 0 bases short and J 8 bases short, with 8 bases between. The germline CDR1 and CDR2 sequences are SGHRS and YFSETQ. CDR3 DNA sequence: TGCGCCAGCAGCTTGGTGGAGGGTACCCAGTACTTC. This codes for CASSLVEGTQYF.

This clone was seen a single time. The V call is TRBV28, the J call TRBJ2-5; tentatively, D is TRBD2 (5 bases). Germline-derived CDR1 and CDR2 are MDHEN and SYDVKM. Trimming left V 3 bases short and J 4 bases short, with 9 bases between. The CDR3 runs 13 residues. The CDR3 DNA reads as TGTGCCAGCAGTTTTCGGGGTGTAGAGACCCAGTACTTC. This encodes CASSFRGVETQYF.

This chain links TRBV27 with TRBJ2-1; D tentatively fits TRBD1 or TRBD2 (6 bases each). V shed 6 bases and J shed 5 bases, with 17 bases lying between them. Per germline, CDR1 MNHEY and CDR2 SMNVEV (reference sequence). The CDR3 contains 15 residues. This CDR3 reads CASRLYGGADNEQFF. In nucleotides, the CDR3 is TGTGCCAGCAGACTATACGGGGGCGCAGACAATGAGCAGTTCTTC.

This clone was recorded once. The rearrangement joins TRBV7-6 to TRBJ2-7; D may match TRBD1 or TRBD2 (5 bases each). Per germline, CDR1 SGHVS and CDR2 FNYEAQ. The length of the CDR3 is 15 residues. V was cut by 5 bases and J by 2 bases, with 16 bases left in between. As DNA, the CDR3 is TGTGCCAGCAGCCTGGGACCGAGTAATACCTACGAGCAGTACTTC. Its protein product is CASSLGPSNTYEQYF.

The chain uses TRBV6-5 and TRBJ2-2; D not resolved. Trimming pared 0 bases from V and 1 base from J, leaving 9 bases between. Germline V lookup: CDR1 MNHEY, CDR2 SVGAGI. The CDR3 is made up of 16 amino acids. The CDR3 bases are TGTGCCAGCAGTTACTCGTGGGCAGAGAACACCGGGGAGCTGTTTTTT. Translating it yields CASSYSWAENTGELFF.

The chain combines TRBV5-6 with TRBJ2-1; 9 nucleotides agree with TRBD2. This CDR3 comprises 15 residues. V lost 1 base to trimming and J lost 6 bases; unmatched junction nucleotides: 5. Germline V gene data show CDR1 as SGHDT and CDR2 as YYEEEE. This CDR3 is CASSLRLAGRNEQFF. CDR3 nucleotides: TGTGCCAGCAGCTTGAGGCTAGCGGGACGCAATGAGCAGTTCTTC.

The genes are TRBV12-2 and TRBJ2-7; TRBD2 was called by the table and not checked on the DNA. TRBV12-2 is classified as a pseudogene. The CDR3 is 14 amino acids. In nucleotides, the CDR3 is TGTGCAAGTCGCGCCAGGTTCGGGGCCTACGAGCAGTACTTC. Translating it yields CASRARFGAYEQYF.

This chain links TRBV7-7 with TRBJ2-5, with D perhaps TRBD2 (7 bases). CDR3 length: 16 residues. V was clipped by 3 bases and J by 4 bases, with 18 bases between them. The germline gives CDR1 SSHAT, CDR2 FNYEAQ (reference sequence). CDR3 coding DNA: TGTGCCAGCAGCTTTTCCCGGACGAGGGGGGGAGAGACCCAGTACTTC. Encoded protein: CASSFSRTRGGETQYF.

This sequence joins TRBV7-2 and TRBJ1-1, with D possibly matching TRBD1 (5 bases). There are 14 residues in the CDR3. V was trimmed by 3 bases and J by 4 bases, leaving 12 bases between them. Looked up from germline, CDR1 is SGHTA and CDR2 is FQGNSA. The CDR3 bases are TGTGCCAGCAGCTTTTTCGACGGGGGCACTGAAGCTTTCTTT. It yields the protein CASSFFDGGTEAFF.

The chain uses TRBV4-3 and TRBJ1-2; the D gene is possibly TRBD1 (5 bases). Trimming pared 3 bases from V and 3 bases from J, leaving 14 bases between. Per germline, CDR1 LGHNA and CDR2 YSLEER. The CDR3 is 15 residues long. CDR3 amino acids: CASSHERRQYYGYTF. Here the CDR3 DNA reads TGCGCCAGCAGCCACGAGCGACGACAGTACTATGGCTACACCTTC.

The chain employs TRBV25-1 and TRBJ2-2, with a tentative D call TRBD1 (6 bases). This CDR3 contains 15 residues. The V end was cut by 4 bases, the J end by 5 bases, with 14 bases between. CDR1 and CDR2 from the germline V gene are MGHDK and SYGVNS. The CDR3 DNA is TGTGCCAGCAGTGTTGAGGGGGTCTCGACCGGGGAGCTGTTTTTT. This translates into CASSVEGVSTGELFF.

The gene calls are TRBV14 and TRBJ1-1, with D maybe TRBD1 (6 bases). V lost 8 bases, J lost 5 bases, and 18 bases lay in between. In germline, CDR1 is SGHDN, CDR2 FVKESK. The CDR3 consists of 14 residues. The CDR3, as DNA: TGTGCCAGCTTGGGAGGGGGGGGAGAAACTGAAGCTTTCTTT. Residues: CASLGGGGETEAFF.

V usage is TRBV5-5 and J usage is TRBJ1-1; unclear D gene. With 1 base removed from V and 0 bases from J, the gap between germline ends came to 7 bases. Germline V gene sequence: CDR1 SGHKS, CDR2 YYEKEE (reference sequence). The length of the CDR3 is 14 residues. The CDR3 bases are TGTGCCAGCAGCTTGCGAGTAATGAACACTGAAGCTTTCTTT. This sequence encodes CASSLRVMNTEAFF.

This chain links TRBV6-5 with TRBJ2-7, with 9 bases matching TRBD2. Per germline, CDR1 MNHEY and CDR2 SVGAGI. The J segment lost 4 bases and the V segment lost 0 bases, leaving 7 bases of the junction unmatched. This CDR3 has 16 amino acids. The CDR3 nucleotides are TGTGCCAGCAGTTACTCGTCGGCGGGAGGGCCGTACGAGCAGTACTTC. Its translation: CASSYSSAGGPYEQYF.

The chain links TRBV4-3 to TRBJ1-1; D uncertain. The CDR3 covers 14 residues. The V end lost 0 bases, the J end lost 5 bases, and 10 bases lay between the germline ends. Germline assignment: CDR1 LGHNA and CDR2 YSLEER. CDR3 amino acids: CASSQDPRFTEAFF. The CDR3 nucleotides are TGCGCCAGCAGCCAAGATCCTCGGTTTACTGAAGCTTTCTTT.

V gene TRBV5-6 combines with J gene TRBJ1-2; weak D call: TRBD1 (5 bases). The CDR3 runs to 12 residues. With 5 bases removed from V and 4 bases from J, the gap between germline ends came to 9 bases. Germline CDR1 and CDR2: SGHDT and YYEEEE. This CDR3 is CASSLDSYGYTF. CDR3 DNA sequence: TGTGCCAGCAGTCTCGACAGCTATGGCTACACCTTC.